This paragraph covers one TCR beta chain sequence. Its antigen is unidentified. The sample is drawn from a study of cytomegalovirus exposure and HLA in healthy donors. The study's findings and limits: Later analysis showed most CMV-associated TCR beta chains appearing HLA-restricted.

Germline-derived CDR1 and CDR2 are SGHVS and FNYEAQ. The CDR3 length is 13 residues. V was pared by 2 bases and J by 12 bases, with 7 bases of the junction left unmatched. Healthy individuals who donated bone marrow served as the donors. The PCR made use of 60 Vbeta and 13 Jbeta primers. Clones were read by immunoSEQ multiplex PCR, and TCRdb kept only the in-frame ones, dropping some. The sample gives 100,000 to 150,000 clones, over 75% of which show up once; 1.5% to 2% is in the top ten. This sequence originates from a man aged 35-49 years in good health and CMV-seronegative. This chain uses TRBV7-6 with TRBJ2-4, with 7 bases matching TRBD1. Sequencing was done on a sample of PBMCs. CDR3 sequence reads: CASSLSRRDSQYF. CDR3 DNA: TGTGCCAGCAGCTTATCCAGAAGGGACAGTCAGTACTTC.